This entry is about one T cell receptor beta chain. Its cognate antigen is unknown. The V end lost 0 bases, the J end lost 6 bases, and 13 bases lay between the germline ends. Germline V gene sequence: CDR1 SGHTS, CDR2 YDEGEE. CDR3 length equals 15 residues. These data originate in a study of T cell responses to AZD1222 COVID-19 vaccine. Points from the study as a whole: Most donors were white British and more were female, and clonal diversity was possibly underestimated.

The method was immunoSEQ multiplex PCR; TCRdb's version includes in-frame clones alone and lacks a portion of them. The table includes over 110,000 clones, roughly 90% detected once. This receptor was obtained from an adult who received the AZD1222 COVID-19 vaccine. The chain uses TRBV5-8 and TRBJ1-5; D possibly corresponds to TRBD1 (5 bases). Sequencing used peripheral blood, obtained 28 days after the second AZD1222 dose. The CDR3 is CASSLGQGVVQPQHF. The CDR3 DNA reads as TGTGCCAGCAGCTTGGGGCAGGGCGTAGTTCAGCCCCAGCATTTT. Filled out from reference TRBV5-8 and TRBJ1-5, the complete variable domain reads EAGVTQSPTHLIKTRGQQATLRCSPISGHTSVYWYQQALGLGLQFLLWYDEGEERNRGNFPPRFSGRQFPNYSSELNVNALELEDSALYLCASSLGQGVVQPQHFGDGTRLSIL.